The next 3 T cell receptor beta chains were all read from a single sample in a study of CD8+ T cells in alopecia areata listed by TCRdb under 2018. The library relied on the immunoSEQ multiplex PCR assay. For TCR sequencing, RNA was extracted from every sample and reverse transcribed into cDNA to serve as template. TCRdb mirrors the immuneACCESS table, restricted to in-frame sequences. Some clones are absent from its copies; in checked studies, under half trace to an unresolved V gene, and the reason for the others is unknown. Recorded for this sample are about 110,000 clones; 45% to 70% of them occurred a single time. Together, the top ten hold 20% to 25% of the sample. The sequencing sample was made of CD8+ T cells sorted from blood. Receptors were obtained from a human donor in good health.

This clone came up a few times. V gene TRBV29-1 combines with J gene TRBJ1-1; no reliable D call. This CDR3 contains 9 residues. Germline CDR1 and CDR2: SQVTM and ANQGSEA. V was clipped by 2 bases and J by 5 bases, with 0 bases between them. The CDR3, as DNA: TGCAGCGTTGAAACTGAAGCTTTCTTT. Protein product: CSVETEAFF.

This clone was seen just once. The rearrangement uses TRBV5-4 and TRBJ2-5; possibly TRBD1 or TRBD2 for D (5 bases each). The germline V and J ends were trimmed by 4 bases and 5 bases, with 18 bases remaining between them. The CDR3 spans 15 residues. CDR1 is SGHNT, CDR2 YYREEE, per germline (reference sequence). The CDR3 here is CASSAELGRGETQYF. In nucleotides, the CDR3 is TGTGCCAGCAGCGCCGAGCTGGGGCGCGGGGAGACCCAGTACTTC.

In this sample, this clone turned up a few times. Within the sample, other DNA sequences also encode this same CDR3. This rearrangement joins TRBV5-6 to TRBJ2-7, with D unclear. This CDR3 contains 13 residues. Germline-derived CDR1 and CDR2 are SGHDT and YYEEEE. With 0 bases removed from V and 5 bases from J, the gap between germline ends came to 9 bases. Here the CDR3 DNA reads TGTGCCAGCAGCTTGGTGGGCCTAGACGAGCAGTACTTC. Encoded protein: CASSLVGLDEQYF.